This T cell receptor beta chain was sequenced for a study of OX40 agonist ivuxolimab in advanced cancers. This clone was observed a single time. What it recognizes is unknown. The CDR3 has 11 amino acids. Sequencing was performed with immunoSEQ multiplex PCR; in TCRdb, only in-frame clones are kept and a portion is missing. Of under 100,000 clones in the sample, under 90% were seen once. General study points: CD4+ and CD8+ T cells in blood underwent clonal expansion by week 6 at 0.1 to 3.0 mg/kg.

V gene TRBV21-1 combines with J gene TRBJ1-1; the table gives TRBD1 as D, unverified against the DNA. TRBV21-1 is a listed pseudogene. This receptor was taken from an adult with an advanced solid tumor such as melanoma, head and neck, liver or kidney cancer. Sample: CD4+ or CD8+ T cells sorted from blood, taken in a trial of the OX40 agonist ivuxolimab. CDR3 DNA sequence: TGTGCCACCACAGGGGACCCTGAAGCTTTCTTT. Residues: CATTGDPEAFF.